The next 10 T cell receptor beta chains were all read from a single sample in a study of beta chain features in type 1 diabetes. The whole isolated RNA underwent reverse transcription, so sequencing captured expressed TCRB transcripts. The method was immunoSEQ multiplex PCR; TCRdb's version includes in-frame clones alone and lacks a portion of them. The sample has some 900,000 clones, 17% seen once. Sequenced: naive CD4+ T cells from blood. The receptor set was obtained from a woman aged 18-35 years in good health.

In its sample, this clone was seen a few times. The chain joins TRBV11-2 to TRBJ2-1; D unclear. The V and J ends lost 5 bases and 7 bases respectively, with 9 bases between them. The CDR3 runs to 12 residues. Germline assignment: CDR1 SGHAT and CDR2 FQNNGV. The CDR3 region is CASSPPLNEQFF. The CDR3 DNA reads as TGTGCCAGCAGCCCGCCCCTGAATGAGCAGTTCTTC.

This clone was seen more than once but under ten times. The chain couples TRBV25-1 to TRBJ1-1; D is possibly TRBD1 (6 bases). This CDR3 is 13 amino acids long. Trimming stripped 6 bases from V and 1 base from J, with 9 bases between. Germline V CDR1 and CDR2: MGHDK, SYGVNS. The CDR3 bases are TGTGCCAGCAGACAGGGCTGGAACACTGAAGCTTTCTTT. Translation: CASRQGWNTEAFF.

The chain links TRBV9 to TRBJ1-4, with TRBD1 as a possible D gene (5 bases). Per germline, CDR1 SGDLS and CDR2 YYNGEE. The CDR3 contains 17 residues. The V end lost 2 bases, the J end lost 5 bases, and 19 bases lay between the germline ends. The CDR3: CASSVAPLGRGNEKLFF. In nucleotides, the CDR3 is TGTGCCAGCAGCGTGGCCCCCCTAGGGCGGGGGAATGAAAAACTGTTTTTT.

This clone was observed a few times. The chain carries TRBV7-2 and TRBJ2-1; 10 nucleotides align to TRBD2. The CDR3 covers 17 residues. Per the germline V gene, CDR1 is SGHTA and CDR2 is FQGNSA. V lost 4 bases and J lost 2; bases outside the gene matches: 8. This CDR3 is CASSSTKGLATYNEQFF. Here the CDR3 DNA reads TGTGCCAGCAGCTCTACCAAGGGACTAGCGACCTACAATGAGCAGTTCTTC.

The rearrangement uses TRBV27 and TRBJ1-2; perhaps TRBD1 as D (6 bases). Germline V gene sequence: CDR1 MNHEY, CDR2 SMNVEV (reference sequence). The length of the CDR3 is 15 residues. The V gene lost 8 bases and the J gene lost 4 bases, with 20 bases spanning the gap. In nucleotides, the CDR3 is TGTGCCAGCCGCCTAAACTGGGACACCATCTATGGCTACACCTTC. It translates to CASRLNWDTIYGYTF.

CDR3 DNA: TGCGCCAGCAGTGATGGGGGGAGTACGGGTACGCAGTATTTT. This codes for CASSDGGSTGTQYF. The chain carries TRBV10-1 and TRBJ2-3; perhaps TRBD2 as D (6 bases). Trimming removed 3 bases at V and 8 bases at J, with 15 bases between. The CDR3 sequence is 14 residues long. Germline CDR1 is WNHNN and CDR2 is SYGVQD (reference sequence).

With regard to this clone: This sample includes further DNA sequences coding for the same CDR3. The V and J genes are TRBV5-1 and TRBJ2-5; either TRBD1 or TRBD2 may fit D (5 bases each). The CDR3 contains 13 residues. Trimming took 4 bases from V and 3 from J, leaving 10 bases between them. The germline V gene encodes CDR1 SGHRS and CDR2 YFSETQ. The CDR3 DNA sequence: TGCGCCAGCAGCCTCCAGGGAGAAGAGACCCAGTACTTC. Protein product: CASSLQGEETQYF.

This clone turned up a few times. V is TRBV7-9 and J is TRBJ1-5, with 8 nucleotides matching TRBD1. The CDR3 loop spans 14 amino acids. Germline loops: CDR1 SEHNR, CDR2 FQNEAQ (reference sequence). J was trimmed by 4 bases and V by 3 bases; bases with no gene match: 2. For the CDR3, the DNA is TGTGCCAGCAGCTTGGGACAGGCGAATCAGCCCCAGCATTTT. Translated, it gives CASSLGQANQPQHF. Looking up the rest from reference TRBV7-9 and TRBJ1-5 gives the full variable domain: DTGVSQNPRHKITKRGQNVTFRCDPISEHNRLYWYRQTLGQGPEFLTYFQNEAQLEKSRLLSDRFSAERPKGSFSTLEIQRTEQGDSAMYLCASSLGQANQPQHFGDGTRLSIL.

The rearrangement uses TRBV7-2 and TRBJ1-2; D gene uncertain. Germline CDR1 reads SGHTA; CDR2 reads FQGNSA. The CDR3 spans 11 residues. V was pared by 2 bases and J by 7 bases, with 5 bases between. CDR3: CASSLSGGYTF. The CDR3 coding sequence is TGTGCCAGCAGCTTATCAGGTGGCTACACCTTC.

The chain joins TRBV28 to TRBJ2-7, with 11 bases that match TRBD1. The CDR3 length is 15 residues. CDR1 and CDR2 from the germline V gene are MDHEN and SYDVKM. Germline trimming cut 4 bases from V and 5 bases from J; bases unmatched to any gene: 7. The DNA for the CDR3 is TGTGCCAGCAGTTCATCCGGGACAGGGGGGGACGAGCAGTACTTC. Translated, it gives CASSSSGTGGDEQYF. The full variable domain, with the rest looked up from reference TRBV28 and TRBJ2-7, is DVKVTQSSRYLVKRTGEKVFLECVQDMDHENMFWYRQDPGLGLRLIYFSYDVKMKEKGDIPEGYSVSREKKERFSLILESASTNQTSMYLCASSSSGTGGDEQYFGPGTRLTVT.